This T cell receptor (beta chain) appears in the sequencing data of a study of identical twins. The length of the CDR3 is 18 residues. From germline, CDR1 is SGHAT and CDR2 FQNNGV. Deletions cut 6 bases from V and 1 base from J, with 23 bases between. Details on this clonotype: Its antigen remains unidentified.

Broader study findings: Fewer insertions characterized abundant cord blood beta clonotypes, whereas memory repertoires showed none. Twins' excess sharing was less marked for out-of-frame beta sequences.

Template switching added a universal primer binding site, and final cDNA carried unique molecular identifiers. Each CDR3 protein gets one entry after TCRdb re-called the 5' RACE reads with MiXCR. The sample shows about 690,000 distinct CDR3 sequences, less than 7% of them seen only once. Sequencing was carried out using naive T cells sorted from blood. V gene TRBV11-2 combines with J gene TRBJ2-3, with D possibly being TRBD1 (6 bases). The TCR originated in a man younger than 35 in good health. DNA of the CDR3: TGTGCCAGCAGTCTTAGGTGGGACACACAATTTGGCACAGATACGCAGTATTTT. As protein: CASSLRWDTQFGTDTQYF.